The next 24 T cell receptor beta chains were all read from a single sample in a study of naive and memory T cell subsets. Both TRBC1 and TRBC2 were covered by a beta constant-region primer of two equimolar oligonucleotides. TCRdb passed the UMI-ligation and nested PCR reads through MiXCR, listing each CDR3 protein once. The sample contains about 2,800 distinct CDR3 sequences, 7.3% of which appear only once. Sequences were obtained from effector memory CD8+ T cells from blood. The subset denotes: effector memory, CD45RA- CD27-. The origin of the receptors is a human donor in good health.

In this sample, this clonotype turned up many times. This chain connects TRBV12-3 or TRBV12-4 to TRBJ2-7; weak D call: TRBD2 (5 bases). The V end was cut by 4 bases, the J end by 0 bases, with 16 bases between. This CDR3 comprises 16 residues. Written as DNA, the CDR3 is TGTGCCAGCAGTTCCCGCGGACTTGATTACTCCTACGAGCAGTACTTC. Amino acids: CASSSRGLDYSYEQYF.

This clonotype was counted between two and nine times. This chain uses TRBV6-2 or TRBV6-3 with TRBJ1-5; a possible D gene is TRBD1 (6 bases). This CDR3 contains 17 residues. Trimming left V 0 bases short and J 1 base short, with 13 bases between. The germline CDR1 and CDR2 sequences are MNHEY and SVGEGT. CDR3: CASSYSWTEGSNQPQHF. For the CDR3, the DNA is TGTGCCAGCAGTTACTCATGGACAGAAGGGAGCAATCAGCCCCAGCATTTT.

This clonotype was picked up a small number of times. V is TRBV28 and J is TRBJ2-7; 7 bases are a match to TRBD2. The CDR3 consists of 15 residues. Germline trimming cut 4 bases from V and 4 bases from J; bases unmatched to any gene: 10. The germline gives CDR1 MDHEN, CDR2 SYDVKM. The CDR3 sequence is CASSYPPGGSYEQYF. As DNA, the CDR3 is TGTGCCAGCAGTTACCCCCCGGGAGGTAGTTACGAGCAGTACTTC.

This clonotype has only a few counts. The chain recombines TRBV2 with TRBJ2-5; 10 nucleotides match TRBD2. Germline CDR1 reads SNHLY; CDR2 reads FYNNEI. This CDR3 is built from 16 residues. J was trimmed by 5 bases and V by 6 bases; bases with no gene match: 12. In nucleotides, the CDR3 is TGTGCCAGCAGCGCCTCCAGCGGGAGGGCCGCGGAGACCCAGTACTTC. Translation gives CASSASSGRAAETQYF.

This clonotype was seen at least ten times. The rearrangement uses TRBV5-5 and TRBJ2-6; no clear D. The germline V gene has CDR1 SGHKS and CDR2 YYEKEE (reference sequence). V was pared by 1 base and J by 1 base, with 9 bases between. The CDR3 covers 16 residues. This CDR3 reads CASSLRLESGANVLTF. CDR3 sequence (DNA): TGTGCCAGCAGCTTGCGGCTTGAGTCTGGGGCCAACGTCCTGACTTTC.

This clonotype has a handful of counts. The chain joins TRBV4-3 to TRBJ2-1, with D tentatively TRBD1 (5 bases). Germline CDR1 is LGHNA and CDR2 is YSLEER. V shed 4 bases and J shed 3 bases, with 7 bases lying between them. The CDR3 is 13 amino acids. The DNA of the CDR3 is TGCGCCAGCAGCCTAGGGGTCTACAATGAGCAGTTCTTC. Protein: CASSLGVYNEQFF.

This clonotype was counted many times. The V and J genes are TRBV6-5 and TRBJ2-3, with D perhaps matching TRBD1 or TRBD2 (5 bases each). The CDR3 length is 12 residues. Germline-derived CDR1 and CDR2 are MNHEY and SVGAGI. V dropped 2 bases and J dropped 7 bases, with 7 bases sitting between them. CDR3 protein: CASSYEGYTQYF. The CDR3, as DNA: TGTGCCAGCAGTTACGAGGGGTATACGCAGTATTTT.

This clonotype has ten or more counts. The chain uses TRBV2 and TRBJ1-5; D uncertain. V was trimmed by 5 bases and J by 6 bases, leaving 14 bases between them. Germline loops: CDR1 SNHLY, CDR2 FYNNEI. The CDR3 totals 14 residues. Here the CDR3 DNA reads TGTGCCAGCAGTACCGTCTACAGCGCTCAGCCCCAGCATTTT. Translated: CASSTVYSAQPQHF.

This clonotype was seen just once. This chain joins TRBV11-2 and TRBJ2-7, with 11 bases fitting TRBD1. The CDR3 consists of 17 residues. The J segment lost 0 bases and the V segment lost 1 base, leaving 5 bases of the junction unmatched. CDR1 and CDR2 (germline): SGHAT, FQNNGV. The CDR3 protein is CASSLVFGTGGSYEQYF. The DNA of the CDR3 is TGTGCCAGCAGCTTAGTGTTCGGGACAGGGGGCTCCTACGAGCAGTACTTC.

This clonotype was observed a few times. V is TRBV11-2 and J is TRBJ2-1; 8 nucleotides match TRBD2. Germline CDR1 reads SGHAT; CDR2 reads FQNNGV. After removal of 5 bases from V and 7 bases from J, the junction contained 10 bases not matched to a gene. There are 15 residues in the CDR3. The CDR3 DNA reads TGTGCCAGCAGCCTCGATGGGACTAGATTGAATGAGCAGTTCTTC. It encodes CASSLDGTRLNEQFF. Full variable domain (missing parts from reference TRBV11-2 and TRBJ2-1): EAGVAQSPRYKIIEKRQSVAFWCNPISGHATLYWYQQILGQGPKLLIQFQNNGVVDDSQLPKDRFSAERLKGVDSTLKIQPAKLEDSAVYLCASSLDGTRLNEQFFGPGTRLTVL.

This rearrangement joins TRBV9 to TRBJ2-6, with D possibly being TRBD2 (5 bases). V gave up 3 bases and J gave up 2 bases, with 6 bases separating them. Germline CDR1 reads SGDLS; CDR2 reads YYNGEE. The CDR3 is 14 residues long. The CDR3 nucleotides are TGTGCCAGCAGCGGGAGGACTGGGGCCAACGTCCTGACTTTC. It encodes CASSGRTGANVLTF.

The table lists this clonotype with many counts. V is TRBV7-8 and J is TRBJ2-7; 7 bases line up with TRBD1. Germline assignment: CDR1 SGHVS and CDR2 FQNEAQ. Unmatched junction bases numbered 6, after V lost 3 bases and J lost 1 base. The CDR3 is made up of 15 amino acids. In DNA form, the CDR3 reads TGTGCCAGCAGCTTGGGACAGTCTCCGTCCTACGAGCAGTACTTC. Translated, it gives CASSLGQSPSYEQYF.

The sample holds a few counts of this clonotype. This chain's CDR3 is CASSQQQLGEQFF. The CDR3, as DNA: TGTGCCAGCAGCCAGCAACAGCTCGGTGAGCAGTTCTTC. The chain combines TRBV14 with TRBJ2-1; D gene unclear. V dropped 3 bases and J dropped 9 bases, with 12 bases sitting between them. The CDR3 has 13 amino acids. The germline CDR1 and CDR2 sequences are SGHDN and FVKESK.

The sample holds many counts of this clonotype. CDR3: CASSLGAGGPADEQFF. Here the CDR3 DNA reads TGTGCCAGCAGCTTGGGCGCGGGAGGCCCTGCCGATGAGCAGTTCTTC. J is TRBJ2-1 and V is TRBV5-4, with 8 bases aligning to TRBD2. Trimming cost V 0 bases and J 8 bases; bases outside gene matches: 10. The CDR3 runs to 16 residues. The germline V gene encodes CDR1 SGHNT and CDR2 YYREEE (reference sequence). Full variable domain (rest looked up from reference TRBV5-4 and TRBJ2-1): ETGVTQSPTHLIKTRGQQVTLRCSSQSGHNTVSWYQQALGQGPQFIFQYYREEENGRGNFPPRFSGLQFPNYSSELNVNALELDDSALYLCASSLGAGGPADEQFFGPGTRLTVL.

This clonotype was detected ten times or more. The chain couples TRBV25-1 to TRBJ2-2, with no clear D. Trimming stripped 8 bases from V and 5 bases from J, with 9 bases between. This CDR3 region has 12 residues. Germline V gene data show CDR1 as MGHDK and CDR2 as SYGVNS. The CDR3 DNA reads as TGTGCCAGCCAGAGAATAACCGGGGAGCTGTTTTTT. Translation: CASQRITGELFF.

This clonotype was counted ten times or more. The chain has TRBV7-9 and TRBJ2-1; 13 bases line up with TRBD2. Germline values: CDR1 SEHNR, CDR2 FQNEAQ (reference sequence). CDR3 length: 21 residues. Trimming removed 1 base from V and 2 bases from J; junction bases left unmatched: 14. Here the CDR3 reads CASSLGHGTSGNTEAYNEQFF. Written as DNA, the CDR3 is TGTGCCAGCAGCTTAGGGCACGGGACTAGCGGGAACACAGAGGCCTACAATGAGCAGTTCTTC.

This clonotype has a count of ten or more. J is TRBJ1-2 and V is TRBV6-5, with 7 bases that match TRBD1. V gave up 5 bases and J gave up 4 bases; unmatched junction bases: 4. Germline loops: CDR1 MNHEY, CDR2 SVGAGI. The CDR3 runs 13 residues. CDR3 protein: CASSGTVGYGYTF. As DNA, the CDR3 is TGTGCCAGCAGTGGGACAGTTGGCTATGGCTACACCTTC.

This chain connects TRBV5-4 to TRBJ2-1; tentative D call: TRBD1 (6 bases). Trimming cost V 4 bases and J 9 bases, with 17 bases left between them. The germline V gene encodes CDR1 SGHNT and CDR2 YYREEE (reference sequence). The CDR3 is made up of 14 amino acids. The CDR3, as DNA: TGTGCCAGCAGCCCCGGGGTCAGGGGCGGTGAGCAGTTCTTC. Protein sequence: CASSPGVRGGEQFF.

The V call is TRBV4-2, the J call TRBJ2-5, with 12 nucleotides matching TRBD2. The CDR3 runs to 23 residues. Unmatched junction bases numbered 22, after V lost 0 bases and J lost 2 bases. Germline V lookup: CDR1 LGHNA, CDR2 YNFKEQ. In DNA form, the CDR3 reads TGTGCCAGCAGCCAAGAATGGCCACCCCGTCCGGGACTAGCGGGCCACCTACAAGAGACCCAGTACTTC. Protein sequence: CASSQEWPPRPGLAGHLQETQYF.

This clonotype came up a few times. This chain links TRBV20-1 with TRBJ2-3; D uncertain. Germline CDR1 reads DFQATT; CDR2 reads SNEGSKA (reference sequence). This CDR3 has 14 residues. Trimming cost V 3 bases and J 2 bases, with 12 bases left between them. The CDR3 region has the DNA TGCAGTGCTAGGGGCTACCGCCTCACAGATACGCAGTATTTT. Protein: CSARGYRLTDTQYF.

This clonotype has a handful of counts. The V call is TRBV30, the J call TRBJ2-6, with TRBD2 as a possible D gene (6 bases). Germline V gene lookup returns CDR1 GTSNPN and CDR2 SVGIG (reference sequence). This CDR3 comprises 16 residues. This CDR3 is CVMGLNGGSGANVLTF. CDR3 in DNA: TGTGTCATGGGGTTAAACGGGGGCTCTGGGGCCAACGTCCTGACTTTC.

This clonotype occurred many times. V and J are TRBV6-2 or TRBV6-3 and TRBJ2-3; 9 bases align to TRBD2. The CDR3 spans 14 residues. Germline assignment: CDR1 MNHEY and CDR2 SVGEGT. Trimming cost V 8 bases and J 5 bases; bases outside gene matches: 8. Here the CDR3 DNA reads TGTGCCAGCCCTGGACTAGCGTTCGGAGATACGCAGTATTTT. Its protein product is CASPGLAFGDTQYF.

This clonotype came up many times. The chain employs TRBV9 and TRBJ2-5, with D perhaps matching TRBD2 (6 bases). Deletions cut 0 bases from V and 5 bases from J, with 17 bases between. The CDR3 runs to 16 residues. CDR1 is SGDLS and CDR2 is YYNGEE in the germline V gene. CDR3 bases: TGTGCCAGCAGCGTAGGTGGGCAGAAGGAGGGGGAGACCCAGTACTTC. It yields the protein CASSVGGQKEGETQYF.

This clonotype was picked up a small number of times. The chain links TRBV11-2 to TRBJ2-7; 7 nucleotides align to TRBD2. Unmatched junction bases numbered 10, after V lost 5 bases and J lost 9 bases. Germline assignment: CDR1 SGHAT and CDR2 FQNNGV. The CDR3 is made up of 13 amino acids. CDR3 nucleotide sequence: TGTGCCAGCAGCCGGGTGGCGGGAGCCGGGCAGTACTTC. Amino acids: CASSRVAGAGQYF.